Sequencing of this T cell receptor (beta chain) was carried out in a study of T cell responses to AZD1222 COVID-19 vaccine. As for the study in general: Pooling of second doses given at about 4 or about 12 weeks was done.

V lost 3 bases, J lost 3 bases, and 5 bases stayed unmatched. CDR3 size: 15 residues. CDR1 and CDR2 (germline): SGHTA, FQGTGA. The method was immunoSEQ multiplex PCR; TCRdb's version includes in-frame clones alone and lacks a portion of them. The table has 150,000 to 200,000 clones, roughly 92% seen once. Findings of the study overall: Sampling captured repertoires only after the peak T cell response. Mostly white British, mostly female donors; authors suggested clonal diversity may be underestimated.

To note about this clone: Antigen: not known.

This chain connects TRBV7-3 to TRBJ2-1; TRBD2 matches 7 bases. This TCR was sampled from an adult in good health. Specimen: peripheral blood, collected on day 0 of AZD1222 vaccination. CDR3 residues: CASSLGLPFYNEQFF. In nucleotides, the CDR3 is TGTGCCAGCAGCTTGGGACTACCATTCTACAATGAGCAGTTCTTC.